The T cell receptor beta chain under discussion was sequenced for a study of control samples from healthy donors and cancer patients. Germline CDR1 is ENHRY and CDR2 is SYGVKD. The V gene end was trimmed by 3 bases and the J gene end by 7 bases; junction bases not matched to a gene: 6. The CDR3 covers 15 residues. Data came from immunoSEQ multiplex PCR; TCRdb stores just in-frame clones and leaves some out. The data hold more than 100,000 clones, with roughly 90% observed a single time. The receptor was derived from a woman in her late teens or twenties in good health. The genes are TRBV10-3 and TRBJ2-1; 10 nucleotides agree with TRBD1. The source material was blood. Here the CDR3 reads CAISESGQGRNEQFF. The CDR3 DNA reads as TGTGCCATCAGTGAATCGGGACAGGGGCGAAATGAGCAGTTCTTC.